One sample yielded the 12 T cell receptor beta chains listed below, sequenced in a study of CD8+CD57+ T cells in acquired aplastic anemia. The sequenced patients had an expansion of CD8+CD57+ cells seen by flow cytometry. Using genomic DNA as the template, TCR beta VDJ and CDR3 profiling was carried out. TCRdb reanalysed the reads using MiXCR and keeps one entry per CDR3 protein. The sample has about 470,000 distinct CDR3 sequences, around 30% seen once. The sample was sorted CD4+, CD8+, or CD8+CD57+ T cells (not recorded which) from PBMCs. All receptors derive from a human donor with aplastic anemia.

This sequence joins TRBV19 and TRBJ1-5, with a tentative D call TRBD1 (6 bases). This CDR3 spans 15 amino acids. Trimming left V 3 bases short and J 1 base short, with 10 bases between. The germline V gene has CDR1 LNHDA and CDR2 SQIVND (reference sequence). CDR3 loop: CASSMVGGSNQPQHF. CDR3 sequence (DNA): TGTGCCAGTAGTATGGTAGGGGGAAGCAATCAGCCCCAGCATTTT.

Many counts were recorded for this clonotype. J is TRBJ2-7 and V is TRBV9; D is uncertain. Per germline, CDR1 SGDLS and CDR2 YYNGEE. This CDR3 region has 16 residues. The V and J ends lost 0 bases and 4 bases respectively, with 17 bases between them. For the CDR3, the DNA is TGTGCCAGCAGCGTAGGTACGGGTATGGCGAGGTACGAGCAGTACTTC. This codes for CASSVGTGMARYEQYF.

This clonotype appeared many times. The chain links TRBV7-8 to TRBJ1-5; no definite D call. The ends were cut back, 5 bases at V and 5 bases at J, with 16 bases in the middle. In germline, CDR1 is SGHVS, CDR2 FQNEAQ. This CDR3 has 15 amino acids. The CDR3 loop is CASSPLPQAYQPQHF. In DNA form, the CDR3 reads TGTGCCAGCAGCCCTCTCCCGCAGGCCTATCAGCCCCAGCATTTT.

The chain carries TRBV24-1 and TRBJ1-6; 7 nucleotides line up with TRBD1. Germline V gene data show CDR1 as KGHDR and CDR2 as SFDVKD. CDR3 length: 14 residues. After removal of 5 bases from V and 7 bases from J, the junction contained 4 bases not matched to a gene. The CDR3 spells CATSVTGKNSPLHF. The CDR3 bases are TGTGCCACCAGTGTGACAGGGAAAAATTCACCCCTCCACTTT.

This clonotype showed up many times. This chain links TRBV7-9 with TRBJ1-2; the match to TRBD1 covers 9 bases. Germline V gene data show CDR1 as SEHNR and CDR2 as FQNEAQ (reference sequence). Germline trimming cut 5 bases from V and 2 bases from J; bases unmatched to any gene: 0. The CDR3 runs to 13 residues. CDR3: CASSTGGNYGYTF. The CDR3 DNA is TGTGCCAGCAGCACAGGGGGCAACTATGGCTACACCTTC.

This clonotype was detected only a few times. Since a much larger clone is just one base distant, this may be a read error. The rearrangement links TRBV19 to TRBJ1-5; D unclear. Germline assignment: CDR1 LNHDA and CDR2 SQIVND (reference sequence). The CDR3 is made up of 13 amino acids. Here the CDR3 DNA reads TGTGCCAGTGGTATCACGGTAAATCAGCCCCAGCATTTT. Translation: CASGITVNQPQHF.

This clonotype appeared once. The chain employs TRBV25-1 and TRBJ2-7, with D perhaps TRBD2 (6 bases). V was shortened by 8 bases and J by 0 bases, with 17 bases between the two germline ends. Germline CDR1 reads MGHDK; CDR2 reads SYGVNS. The CDR3 has 15 amino acids. This CDR3 is CASCGFGTRSYEQYF. The CDR3, as DNA: TGTGCCAGCTGTGGCTTTGGGACTCGCTCCTACGAGCAGTACTTC.

In its sample, this clonotype was seen many times. The gene calls are TRBV7-9 and TRBJ2-3, with no clear D. Germline V CDR1 and CDR2: SEHNR, FQNEAQ (reference sequence). This CDR3 is built from 15 residues. V dropped 3 bases and J dropped 0 bases, with 10 bases sitting between them. CDR3 sequence (DNA): TGTGCCAGCAGCTTGTTGGGGATTAGCACAGATACGCAGTATTTT. This translates into CASSLLGISTDTQYF.

The chain uses TRBV6-1 and TRBJ1-5; D is possibly TRBD1 (5 bases). Per germline, CDR1 MNHNS and CDR2 SASEGT. Between the trimmed V and J ends, which lost 6 bases and 3 bases, there was a span of 12 bases. The CDR3 runs 14 residues. CDR3 bases: TGTGCCAGCAGCGTTGCAGGGTCCAATCAGCCCCAGCATTTT. This gives the protein CASSVAGSNQPQHF.

V usage is TRBV2 and J usage is TRBJ2-7; D is perhaps TRBD2 (6 bases). V was trimmed by 5 bases and J by 0 bases, leaving 11 bases between them. The germline CDR1 and CDR2 sequences are SNHLY and FYNNEI. This CDR3 has 14 amino acids. The CDR3 spells CASSYRLVSYEQYF. The CDR3, as DNA: TGTGCCAGCAGTTACCGACTAGTCTCCTACGAGCAGTACTTC.

The J gene is TRBJ2-2, the V gene TRBV30; D might be TRBD2 (5 bases). V shed 3 bases and J shed 5 bases, with 10 bases lying between them. This CDR3 is 13 amino acids long. Per the germline V gene, CDR1 is GTSNPN and CDR2 is SVGIG (reference sequence). CDR3 loop: CAWSGGGTGELFF. The DNA of the CDR3 is TGTGCCTGGAGCGGAGGTGGTACCGGGGAGCTGTTTTTT.

This clonotype appeared many times. J is TRBJ1-4 and V is TRBV2; D perhaps matches TRBD1 (6 bases). CDR3 length equals 14 residues. CDR1 and CDR2 from the germline V gene are SNHLY and FYNNEI. With 2 bases removed from V and 8 bases from J, the gap between germline ends came to 12 bases. This CDR3 reads CASSELRGAEKLFF. The CDR3 DNA follows: TGTGCCAGCAGTGAACTGAGGGGGGCCGAAAAACTGTTTTTT.